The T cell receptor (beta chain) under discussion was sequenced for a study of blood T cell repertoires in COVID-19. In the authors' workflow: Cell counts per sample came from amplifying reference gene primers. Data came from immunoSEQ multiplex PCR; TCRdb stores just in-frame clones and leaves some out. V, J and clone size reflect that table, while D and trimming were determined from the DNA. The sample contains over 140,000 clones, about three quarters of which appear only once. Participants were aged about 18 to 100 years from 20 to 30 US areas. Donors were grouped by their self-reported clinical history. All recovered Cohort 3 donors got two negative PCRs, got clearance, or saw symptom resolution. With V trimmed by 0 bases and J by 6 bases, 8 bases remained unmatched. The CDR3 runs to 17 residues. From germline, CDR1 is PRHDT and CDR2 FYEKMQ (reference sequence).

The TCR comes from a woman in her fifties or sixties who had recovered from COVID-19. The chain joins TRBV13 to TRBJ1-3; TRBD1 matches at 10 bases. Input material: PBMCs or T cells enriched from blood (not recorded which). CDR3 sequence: CASSLGTGGSLVNTIYF. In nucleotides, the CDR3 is TGTGCCAGCAGCTTAGGGACAGGGGGCAGTCTCGTAAACACCATATATTTT.